Each of the 23 T cell receptor beta chains below was sequenced from the same sample in a study of chemoradiotherapy in HPV16-positive cancers. Assay: immunoSEQ multiplex PCR; the TCRdb copy retains only in-frame clones and omits some. The table shows 20,000 to 25,000 clones, with around 87% occurring only once. Material: blood, obtained from a patient who underwent chemoradiotherapy. The receptors were sampled from a human donor with HPV-associated anogenital cancer.

V usage is TRBV19 and J usage is TRBJ2-3; a weak D match, TRBD2 (5 bases). Germline-derived CDR1 and CDR2 are LNHDA and SQIVND (reference sequence). Trimming took 2 bases from V and 5 from J, leaving 11 bases between them. The CDR3 consists of 14 residues. CDR3 amino acids: CASSIRTLGDTQYF. The DNA for the CDR3 is TGTGCCAGTAGTATAAGGACTTTAGGAGATACGCAGTATTTT. The variable domain in full, with the rest retrieved from reference TRBV19 and TRBJ2-3, is DGGITQSPKYLFRKEGQNVTLSCEQNLNHDAMYWYRQDPGQGLRLIYYSQIVNDFQKGDIAEGYSVSREKKESFPLTVTSAQKNPTAFYLCASSIRTLGDTQYFGPGTRLTVL.

This chain links TRBV25-1 with TRBJ2-3; D may be TRBD2 (6 bases). CDR1 is MGHDK, CDR2 SYGVNS, per germline. V lost 6 bases, J lost 2 bases, and 24 bases lay in between. The CDR3 is 18 residues long. Here the CDR3 reads CASSSRSAGTYHTDTQYF. The DNA of the CDR3 is TGTGCCAGCAGCTCCCGCTCGGCCGGGACTTACCACACAGATACGCAGTATTTT.

The V and J genes are TRBV6-1 and TRBJ2-7, with unresolved D. The CDR3 totals 10 residues. The V gene's germline CDR1 is MNHNS and CDR2 SASEGT. V lost 3 bases to trimming and J lost 4 bases, with 1 base between them. This chain's CDR3 is CASSDYEQYF. The CDR3 coding sequence is TGTGCCAGCAGTGATTACGAGCAGTACTTC.

V is TRBV7-9 and J is TRBJ1-5; no reliable D call. V was cut by 5 bases and J by 4 bases, with 6 bases left in between. The CDR3 is 12 residues long. Per the germline V gene, CDR1 is SEHNR and CDR2 is FQNEAQ (reference sequence). The CDR3 loop reads CASSRGNQPQHF. The CDR3 region has the DNA TGTGCCAGCAGCCGAGGGAATCAGCCCCAGCATTTT.

This clone was counted a few times. This chain uses TRBV5-1 with TRBJ2-2, with 9 bases identical to TRBD2. The CDR3 consists of 16 residues. Germline CDR1 is SGHRS and CDR2 is YFSETQ. Losses at the gene ends were 0 bases for V and 5 bases for J; bases not matched to a gene: 5. The CDR3, as DNA: TGCGCCAGCAGCTTGGAGGATAGCGGGAGAACCGGGGAGCTGTTTTTT. This translates into CASSLEDSGRTGELFF. Based on the CDR3 plus reference TRBV5-1 and TRBJ2-2, the full variable domain is KAGVTQTPRYLIKTRGQQVTLSCSPISGHRSVSWYQQTPGQGLQFLFEYFSETQRNKGNFPGRFSGRQFSNSRSEMNVSTLELGDSALYLCASSLEDSGRTGELFFGEGSRLTVL.

This chain links TRBV7-8 with TRBJ2-4, with 7 bases fitting TRBD2. The CDR3 extends over 16 amino acids. Germline-derived CDR1 and CDR2 are SGHVS and FQNEAQ. Trimming at V came to 3 bases and at J to 1 base, leaving 6 bases not matched to a gene. CDR3 bases: TGTGCCAGCAGCTTGGCCGGGAGGAAGGCCAAAAACATTCAGTACTTC. Protein product: CASSLAGRKAKNIQYF.

The rearrangement links TRBV7-3 to TRBJ2-2; 7 bases line up with TRBD2. Germline V CDR1 and CDR2: SGHTA, FQGTGA. J was trimmed by 6 bases and V by 3 bases; bases with no gene match: 16. The CDR3 contains 18 residues. The CDR3 coding sequence is TGTGCCAGCAGCTTCCGGGCGTTCGGGGAGGGGAGATCCGGGGAGCTGTTTTTT. Amino acids: CASSFRAFGEGRSGELFF.

The gene calls are TRBV9 and TRBJ2-7; 10 bases fit TRBD2. The CDR3 contains 14 residues. The V segment lost 3 bases and the J segment 3 bases; nucleotides outside the gene matches: 3. The germline V gene encodes CDR1 SGDLS and CDR2 YYNGEE. CDR3 sequence: CASSAGTSDYEQYF. The CDR3 nucleotides read TGTGCCAGCAGCGCCGGGACTAGCGACTACGAGCAGTACTTC.

This clone has more than one count but fewer than ten. The CDR3: CASSKGGRNYGYTF. The DNA for the CDR3 is TGTGCCAGCAGTAAGGGCGGCAGAAACTATGGCTACACCTTC. The rearrangement uses TRBV6-5 and TRBJ1-2; D is unclear. Germline CDR1 reads MNHEY; CDR2 reads SVGAGI. Trimming removed 5 bases at V and 2 bases at J, with 12 bases between. The CDR3 totals 14 residues.

The J gene is TRBJ1-2, the V gene TRBV6-5, with TRBD1 as a possible D gene (5 bases). Germline V gene lookup returns CDR1 MNHEY and CDR2 SVGAGI. V lost 8 bases and J lost 8, with 15 bases in between. The CDR3 totals 12 residues. The CDR3, as DNA: TGTGCCAGCGGACACAGAAGTGTGGGCTACACCTTC. Protein product: CASGHRSVGYTF.

The V gene is TRBV7-2, the J gene TRBJ2-6; D is undetermined. This CDR3 is 18 amino acids long. The V end was cut by 3 bases, the J end by 0 bases, with 15 bases between. Germline V gene sequence: CDR1 SGHTA, CDR2 FQGNSA. CDR3 DNA sequence: TGTGCCAGCAGCTTCCGGGTCCCTCTAAACTCTGGGGCCAACGTCCTGACTTTC. Translated, it gives CASSFRVPLNSGANVLTF.

The chain uses TRBV7-6 and TRBJ1-4, with 10 bases matching TRBD1. J lost 2 bases, V lost 1 base, and 10 bases had no gene match. Germline-derived CDR1 and CDR2 are SGHVS and FNYEAQ. The CDR3 sequence is 19 residues long. CDR3 DNA sequence: TGTGCCAGCAGCTTAGGAGGGACAGGGGAAATAACGACTAATGAAAAACTGTTTTTT. Protein sequence: CASSLGGTGEITTNEKLFF.

The V gene is TRBV10-1, the J gene TRBJ2-1; D unresolved. There are 13 residues in the CDR3. Germline CDR1 reads WNHNN; CDR2 reads SYGVQD (reference sequence). With 1 base removed from V and 8 bases from J, the gap between germline ends came to 9 bases. CDR3 nucleotide sequence: TGCGCCAGCAGTGAGTACTTGTCCTATGAGCAGTTCTTC. It translates to CASSEYLSYEQFF.

This chain links TRBV5-1 with TRBJ1-2; weak D call: TRBD1 (5 bases). This CDR3 has 16 residues. With 4 bases removed from V and 2 bases from J, the gap between germline ends came to 18 bases. CDR1 SGHRS and CDR2 YFSETQ come from the germline V gene. The CDR3 loop reads CASSLDRPTDNYGYTF. The CDR3 DNA reads as TGCGCCAGCAGCCTTGATCGCCCGACAGACAACTATGGCTACACCTTC. Complete variable domain (other parts from reference TRBV5-1 and TRBJ1-2): KAGVTQTPRYLIKTRGQQVTLSCSPISGHRSVSWYQQTPGQGLQFLFEYFSETQRNKGNFPGRFSGRQFSNSRSEMNVSTLELGDSALYLCASSLDRPTDNYGYTFGSGTRLTVV.

V is TRBV30 and J is TRBJ1-1; D not certain. The CDR3 is 13 amino acids. CDR1 and CDR2 (germline): GTSNPN, SVGIG (reference sequence). Deletions cut 0 bases from V and 1 base from J, with 6 bases between. CDR3 bases: TGTGCCTGGAGTGTACTTACGAACACTGAAGCTTTCTTT. Protein product: CAWSVLTNTEAFF.

The rearrangement uses TRBV14 and TRBJ1-4; weak D call: TRBD1 (5 bases). Looked up from germline, CDR1 is SGHDN and CDR2 is FVKESK. This CDR3 has 12 residues. V gave up 0 bases and J gave up 11 bases, with 7 bases separating them. The CDR3 loop reads CASSQDWDKLFF. DNA for the CDR3: TGTGCCAGCAGCCAAGACTGGGACAAACTGTTTTTT.

The CDR3 sequence: CASKGSTYNEQFF. Here the CDR3 DNA reads TGTGCCAGCAAAGGGAGCACCTACAATGAGCAGTTCTTC. The V gene is TRBV2, the J gene TRBJ2-1; D possibly corresponds to TRBD2 (5 bases). Germline lookup yields CDR1 SNHLY and CDR2 FYNNEI. Between the trimmed V and J ends, which lost 7 bases and 2 bases, there was a span of 9 bases. This CDR3 has 13 residues.

The gene calls are TRBV7-3 and TRBJ2-3; D possibly corresponds to TRBD2 (5 bases). Germline values: CDR1 SGHTA, CDR2 FQGTGA. Trimming took 6 bases from V and 4 from J, leaving 20 bases between them. The CDR3 runs to 16 residues. The CDR3 DNA is TGTGCCAGCAGTTCAATCCCGGGGATTAGCCCAGATACGCAGTATTTT. Translation: CASSSIPGISPDTQYF.

The rearrangement joins TRBV7-8 to TRBJ2-4, with D perhaps TRBD1 or TRBD2 (5 bases each). This CDR3 has 16 amino acids. V shed 3 bases and J shed 0 bases, with 12 bases lying between them. Germline lookup yields CDR1 SGHVS and CDR2 FQNEAQ. The DNA of the CDR3 is TGTGCCAGCAGCTTTAGTACCGGGACAGCCAAAAACATTCAGTACTTC. Translating it yields CASSFSTGTAKNIQYF.

The rearrangement links TRBV19 to TRBJ2-3; 10 bases fit TRBD1. Germline CDR1 reads LNHDA; CDR2 reads SQIVND (reference sequence). V trimming: 6 bases; J trimming: 2 bases; junction bases outside the gene matches: 5. This CDR3 has 15 residues. CDR3 sequence: CASSFGQGDTDTQYF. The CDR3 coding sequence is TGTGCCAGTAGCTTCGGACAGGGGGACACAGATACGCAGTATTTT.

The V gene is TRBV7-6, the J gene TRBJ2-5; TRBD1 agrees at 10 bases. The CDR3 is 16 residues long. The junction had 11 bases not matched to a gene; V was cut back by 5 bases and J by 5 bases. Germline assignment: CDR1 SGHVS and CDR2 FNYEAQ. Here the CDR3 reads CASSAPGQGRGETQYF. CDR3 bases: TGTGCCAGCAGCGCCCCGGGACAGGGGAGGGGGGAGACCCAGTACTTC.

V is TRBV11-2 and J is TRBJ1-5; D is uncertain. The CDR3 extends over 13 amino acids. CDR1 and CDR2 from the germline V gene are SGHAT and FQNNGV. V lost 2 bases to trimming and J lost 0 bases, with 2 bases between them. The CDR3 sequence is CASSLNSNQPQHF. The CDR3 DNA reads TGTGCCAGCAGCTTAAATAGCAATCAGCCCCAGCATTTT.

As regards this clone: Different DNA sequences within this sample yield the same CDR3. The V and J genes are TRBV5-1 and TRBJ2-1, with D perhaps TRBD2 (6 bases). The germline V gene has CDR1 SGHRS and CDR2 YFSETQ. The V end was cut by 0 bases, the J end by 9 bases, with 16 bases between. This CDR3 is built from 15 residues. The chain's CDR3 is CASSLGDLGGREQFF. CDR3 in DNA: TGCGCCAGCAGCTTGGGTGATTTGGGGGGTCGTGAGCAGTTCTTC.